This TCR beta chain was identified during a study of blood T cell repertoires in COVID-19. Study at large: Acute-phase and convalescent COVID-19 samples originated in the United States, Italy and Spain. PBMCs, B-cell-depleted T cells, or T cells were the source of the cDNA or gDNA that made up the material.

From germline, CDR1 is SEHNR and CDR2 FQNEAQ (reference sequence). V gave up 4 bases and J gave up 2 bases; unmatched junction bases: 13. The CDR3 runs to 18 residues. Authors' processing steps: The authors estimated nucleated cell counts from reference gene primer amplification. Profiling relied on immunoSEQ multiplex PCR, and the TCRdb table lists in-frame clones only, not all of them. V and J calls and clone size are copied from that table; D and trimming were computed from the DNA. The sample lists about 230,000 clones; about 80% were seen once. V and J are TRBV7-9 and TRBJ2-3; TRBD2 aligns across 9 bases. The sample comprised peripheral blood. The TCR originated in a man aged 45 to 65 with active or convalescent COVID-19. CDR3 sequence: CASSSVGGGAMVTDTQYF. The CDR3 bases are TGTGCCAGCAGCTCTGTGGGCGGGGGGGCAATGGTCACAGATACGCAGTATTTT. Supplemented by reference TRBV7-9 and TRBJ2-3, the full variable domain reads DTGVSQNPRHKITKRGQNVTFRCDPISEHNRLYWYRQTLGQGPEFLTYFQNEAQLEKSRLLSDRFSAERPKGSFSTLEIQRTEQGDSAMYLCASSSVGGGAMVTDTQYFGPGTRLTVL.